The T cell receptor (beta chain) under discussion was sequenced for a study of T cell responses to AZD1222 COVID-19 vaccine. Study summary: Second-dose timings of about 4 or about 12 weeks were pooled. Findings and caveats of the study: Distributed over spike, vaccine-associated CD4 TCRs predominated at 160-218 and 743-854. In a largely white British group with more females than males, clonal diversity was possibly underestimated. Regions left unmutated in variants are reportedly the target of nearly half of spike-specific TCRs.

A word on this clone: Its antigen is unidentified.

Generated by immunoSEQ multiplex PCR, the TCRdb table keeps only in-frame clones and is missing some. Of 130,000 to 150,000 clones listed, about 92% are singletons. V lost 4 bases to trimming and J lost 6 bases, with 16 bases between them. This CDR3 contains 14 residues. The germline CDR1 and CDR2 sequences are LGHNA and YNFKEQ. The sequences come from peripheral blood, collected on day 0 of AZD1222 vaccination. The V call is TRBV4-2, the J call TRBJ2-7; the D gene is possibly TRBD2 (6 bases). The clonotype originates from an adult in good health. The CDR3 DNA reads as TGTGCCAGCAGCCCAAGGGACTCGAGGGGCGAGCAGTACTTC. Amino acids: CASSPRDSRGEQYF.